This TCR beta chain comes out of a study of sequential checkpoint blockade in melanoma. Study at large: Randomization was 1:1 between first-line nivolumab→ipilimumab and ipilimumab→nivolumab. DNA from 90 to 100 pretreatment tumor samples underwent TCRβ immunosequencing. General study findings and limits: Tumor T-cell fraction and clonality correlated with PD-L1 and CD8+ counts.

The assay was immunoSEQ multiplex PCR, and TCRdb's table has in-frame clones only and misses some. This table has under 20,000 clones, 26% appearing once. The CDR3 has 15 amino acids. Per germline, CDR1 LNHDA and CDR2 SQIVND (reference sequence). The trim removed 7 bases at V and 3 bases at J, leaving 9 bases unmatched. Concerning this clone: Its antigen is currently unknown.

The treatment denotes: randomized to nivolumab then ipilimumab (arm A) or the reverse (arm B). None of the patients previously received DNA-damaging chemotherapy. Sequencing was performed on tumor tissue (inferred from file names), taken from a patient given nivolumab and ipilimumab in sequence. The V and J genes are TRBV19 and TRBJ2-7, with 10 bases fitting TRBD2. This receptor was taken from a human donor with melanoma. The CDR3 DNA reads as TGTGCCAGTAAACTGCTAGCGGGAGTTGGCTACGAGCAGTACTTC. Amino acid sequence: CASKLLAGVGYEQYF. Looking up the rest from reference TRBV19 and TRBJ2-7 gives the full variable domain: DGGITQSPKYLFRKEGQNVTLSCEQNLNHDAMYWYRQDPGQGLRLIYYSQIVNDFQKGDIAEGYSVSREKKESFPLTVTSAQKNPTAFYLCASKLLAGVGYEQYFGPGTRLTVT.